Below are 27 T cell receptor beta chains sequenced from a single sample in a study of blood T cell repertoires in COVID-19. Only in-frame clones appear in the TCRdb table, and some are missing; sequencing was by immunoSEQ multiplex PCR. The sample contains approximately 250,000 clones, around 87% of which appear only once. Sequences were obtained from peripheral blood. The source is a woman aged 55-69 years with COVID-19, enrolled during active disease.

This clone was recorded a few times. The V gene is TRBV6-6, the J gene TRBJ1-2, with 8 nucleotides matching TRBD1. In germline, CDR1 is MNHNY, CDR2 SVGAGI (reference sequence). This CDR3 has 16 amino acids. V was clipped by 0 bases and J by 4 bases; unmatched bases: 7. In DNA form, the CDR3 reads TGTGCCAGCAGTTACTCTTGGCAGGGGGCTGGCTATGGCTACACCTTC. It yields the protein CASSYSWQGAGYGYTF.

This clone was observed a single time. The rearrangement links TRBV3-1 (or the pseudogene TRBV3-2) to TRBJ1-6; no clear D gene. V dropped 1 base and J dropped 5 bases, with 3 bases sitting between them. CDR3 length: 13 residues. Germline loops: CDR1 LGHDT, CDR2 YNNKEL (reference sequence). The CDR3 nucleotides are TGTGCCAGCAGCCAAGGGCATAATTCACCCCTCCACTTT. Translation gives CASSQGHNSPLHF.

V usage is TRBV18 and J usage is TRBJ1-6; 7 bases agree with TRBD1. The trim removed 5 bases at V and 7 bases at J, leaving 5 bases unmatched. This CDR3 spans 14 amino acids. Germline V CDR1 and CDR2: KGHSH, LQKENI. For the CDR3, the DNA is TGTGCCAGCTCATCCGGGACAGAGAATTCACCCCTCCACTTT. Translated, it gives CASSSGTENSPLHF.

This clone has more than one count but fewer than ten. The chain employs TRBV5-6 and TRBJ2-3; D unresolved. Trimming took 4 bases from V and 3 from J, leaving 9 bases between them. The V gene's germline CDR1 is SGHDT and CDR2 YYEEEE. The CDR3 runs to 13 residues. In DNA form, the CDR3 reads TGTGCCAGCAGCCTCTTCCTGACAGATACGCAGTATTTT. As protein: CASSLFLTDTQYF.

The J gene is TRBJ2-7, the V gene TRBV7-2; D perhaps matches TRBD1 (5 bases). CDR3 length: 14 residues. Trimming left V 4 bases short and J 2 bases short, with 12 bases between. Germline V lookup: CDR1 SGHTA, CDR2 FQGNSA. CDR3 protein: CASSSRQFPYEQYF. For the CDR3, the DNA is TGTGCCAGCAGCTCTCGACAGTTCCCCTACGAGCAGTACTTC.

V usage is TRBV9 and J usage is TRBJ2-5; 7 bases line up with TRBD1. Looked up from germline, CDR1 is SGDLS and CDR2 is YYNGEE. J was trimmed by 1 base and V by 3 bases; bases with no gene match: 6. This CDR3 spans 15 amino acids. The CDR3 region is CASSAHDRVQETQYF. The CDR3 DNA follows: TGTGCCAGCAGCGCCCACGACAGGGTCCAAGAGACCCAGTACTTC.

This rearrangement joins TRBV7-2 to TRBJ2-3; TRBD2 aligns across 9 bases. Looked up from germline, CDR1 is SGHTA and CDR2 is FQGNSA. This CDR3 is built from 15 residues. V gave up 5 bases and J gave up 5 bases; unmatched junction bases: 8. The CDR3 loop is CASSPRTSDVDTQYF. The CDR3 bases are TGTGCCAGCAGCCCCCGGACTAGCGACGTAGATACGCAGTATTTT.

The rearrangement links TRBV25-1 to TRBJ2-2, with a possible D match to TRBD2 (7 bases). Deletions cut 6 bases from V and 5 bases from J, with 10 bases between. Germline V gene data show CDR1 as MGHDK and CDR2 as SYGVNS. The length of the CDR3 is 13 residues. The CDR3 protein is CASRGGGTGELFF. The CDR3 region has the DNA TGTGCCAGCAGGGGAGGGGGAACCGGGGAGCTGTTTTTT.

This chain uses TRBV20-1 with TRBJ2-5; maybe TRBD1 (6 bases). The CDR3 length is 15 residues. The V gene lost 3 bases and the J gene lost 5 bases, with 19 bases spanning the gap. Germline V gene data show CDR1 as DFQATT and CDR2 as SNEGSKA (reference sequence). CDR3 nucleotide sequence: TGCAGTGCTAGTCTGACCCCGACAGGTTCGGAGACCCAGTACTTC. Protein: CSASLTPTGSETQYF.

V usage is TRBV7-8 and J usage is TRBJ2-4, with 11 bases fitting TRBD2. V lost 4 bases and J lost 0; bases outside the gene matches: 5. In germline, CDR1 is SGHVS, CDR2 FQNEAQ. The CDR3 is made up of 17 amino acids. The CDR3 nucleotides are TGTGCCAGCAGCTCAGCTACTAGCGGGAGAGCCAAAAACATTCAGTACTTC. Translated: CASSSATSGRAKNIQYF.

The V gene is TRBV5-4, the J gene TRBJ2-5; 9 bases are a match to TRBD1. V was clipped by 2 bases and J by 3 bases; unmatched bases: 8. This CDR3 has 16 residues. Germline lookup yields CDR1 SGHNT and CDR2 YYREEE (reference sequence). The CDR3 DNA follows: TGTGCCAGCAGCTTTTCGGGACAGGGCCAAAAAGAGACCCAGTACTTC. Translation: CASSFSGQGQKETQYF. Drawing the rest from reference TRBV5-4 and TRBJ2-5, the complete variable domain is ETGVTQSPTHLIKTRGQQVTLRCSSQSGHNTVSWYQQALGQGPQFIFQYYREEENGRGNFPPRFSGLQFPNYSSELNVNALELDDSALYLCASSFSGQGQKETQYFGPGTRLLVL.

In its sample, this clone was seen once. This chain's CDR3 is CASSSTRIAKNIQYF. The CDR3 nucleotides read TGTGCCAGCAGTTCGACTAGAATAGCCAAAAACATTCAGTACTTC. The J gene is TRBJ2-4, the V gene TRBV6-5; TRBD2 is a possible D gene (6 bases). Germline V CDR1 and CDR2: MNHEY, SVGAGI. CDR3 length: 15 amino acids. Deletions cut 4 bases from V and 0 bases from J, with 10 bases between.

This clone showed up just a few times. Here the CDR3 DNA reads TGCGCCAGCAGTGAGTCTCGGGCAGGGGAAAACATTCAGTACTTC. It encodes CASSESRAGENIQYF. V usage is TRBV10-1 and J usage is TRBJ2-4, with D maybe TRBD1 (6 bases). V shed 0 bases and J shed 5 bases, with 11 bases lying between them. The CDR3 is 15 residues long. The germline V gene has CDR1 WNHNN and CDR2 SYGVQD (reference sequence).

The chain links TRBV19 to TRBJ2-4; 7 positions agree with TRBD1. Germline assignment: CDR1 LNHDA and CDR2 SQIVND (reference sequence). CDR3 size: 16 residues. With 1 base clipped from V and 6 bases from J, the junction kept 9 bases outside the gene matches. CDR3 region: CASSIVDRAAGNIQYF. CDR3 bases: TGTGCCAGTAGTATAGTTGACAGGGCCGCAGGAAACATTCAGTACTTC.

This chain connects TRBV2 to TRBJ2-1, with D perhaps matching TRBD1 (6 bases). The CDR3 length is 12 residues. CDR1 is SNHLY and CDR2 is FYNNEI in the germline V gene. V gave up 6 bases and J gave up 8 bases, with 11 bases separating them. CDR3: CASRVQGHEQFF. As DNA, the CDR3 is TGTGCCAGCAGGGTACAGGGCCATGAGCAGTTCTTC. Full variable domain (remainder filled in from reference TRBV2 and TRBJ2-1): EPEVTQTPSHQVTQMGQEVILRCVPISNHLYFYWYRQILGQKVEFLVSFYNNEISEKSEIFDDQFSVERPDGSNFTLKIRSTKLEDSAMYFCASRVQGHEQFFGPGTRLTVL.

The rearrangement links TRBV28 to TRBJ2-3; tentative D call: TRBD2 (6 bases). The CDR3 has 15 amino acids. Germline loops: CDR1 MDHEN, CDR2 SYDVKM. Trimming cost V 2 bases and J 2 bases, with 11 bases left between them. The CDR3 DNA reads TGTGCCAGCAGTTTAATAGCGGAGCACACAGATACGCAGTATTTT. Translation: CASSLIAEHTDTQYF.

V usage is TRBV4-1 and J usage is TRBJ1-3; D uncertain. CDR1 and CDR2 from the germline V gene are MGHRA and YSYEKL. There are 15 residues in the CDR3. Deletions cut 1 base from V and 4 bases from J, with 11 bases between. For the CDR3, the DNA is TGCGCCAGCAGCCAAGGACCCGCCGGGGGAAACACCATATATTTT. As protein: CASSQGPAGGNTIYF.

Here the CDR3 reads CASSWTSGIGDTQYF. CDR3 sequence (DNA): TGCGCCAGCAGCTGGACTAGCGGGATAGGGGATACGCAGTATTTT. The rearrangement uses TRBV5-1 and TRBJ2-3, with 12 bases matching TRBD2. From germline, CDR1 is SGHRS and CDR2 YFSETQ. The CDR3 sequence is 15 residues long. V lost 3 bases, J lost 6 bases, and 5 bases stayed unmatched.

In DNA, the CDR3 is TGTGCCAGCAGCGTAGGACAGCAAGCTAACTATGGCTACACCTTC. As protein: CASSVGQQANYGYTF. V and J are TRBV9 and TRBJ1-2; TRBD1 might be the D (5 bases). Germline values: CDR1 SGDLS, CDR2 YYNGEE. V was cut by 0 bases and J by 0 bases, with 9 bases left in between. CDR3 length equals 15 residues.

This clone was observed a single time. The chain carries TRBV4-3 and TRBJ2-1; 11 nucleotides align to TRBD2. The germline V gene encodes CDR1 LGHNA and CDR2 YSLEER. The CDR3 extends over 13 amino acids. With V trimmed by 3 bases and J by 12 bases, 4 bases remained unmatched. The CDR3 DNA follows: TGCGCCAGCAGCCAGGGTAGCGGGAGGGTGCAGTTCTTC. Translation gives CASSQGSGRVQFF.

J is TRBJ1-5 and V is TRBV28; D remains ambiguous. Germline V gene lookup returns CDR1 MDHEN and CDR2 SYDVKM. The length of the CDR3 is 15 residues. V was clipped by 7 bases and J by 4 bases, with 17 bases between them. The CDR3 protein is CASTLRWGGNQPQHF. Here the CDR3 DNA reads TGTGCCAGCACATTGAGGTGGGGAGGAAATCAGCCCCAGCATTTT.

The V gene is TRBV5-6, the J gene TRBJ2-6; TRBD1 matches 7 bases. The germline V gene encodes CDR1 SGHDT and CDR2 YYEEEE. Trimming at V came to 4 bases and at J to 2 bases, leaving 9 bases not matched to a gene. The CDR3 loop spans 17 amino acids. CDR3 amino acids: CASSRRLTGTGANVLTF. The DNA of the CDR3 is TGTGCCAGCAGCCGCCGACTGACAGGGACTGGGGCCAACGTCCTGACTTTC.

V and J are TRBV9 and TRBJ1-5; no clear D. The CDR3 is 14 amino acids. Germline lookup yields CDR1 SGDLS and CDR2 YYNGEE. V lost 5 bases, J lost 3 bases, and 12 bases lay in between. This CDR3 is CASSSGEDNQPQHF. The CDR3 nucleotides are TGTGCCAGCAGTAGCGGAGAGGACAATCAGCCCCAGCATTTT.

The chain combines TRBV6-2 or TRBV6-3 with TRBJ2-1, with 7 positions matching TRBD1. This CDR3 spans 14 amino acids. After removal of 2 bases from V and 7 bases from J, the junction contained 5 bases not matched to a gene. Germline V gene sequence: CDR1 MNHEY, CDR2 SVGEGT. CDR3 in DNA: TGTGCCAGCAGTTACCGAGGGGGCGCTAATGAGCAGTTCTTC. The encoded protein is CASSYRGGANEQFF.

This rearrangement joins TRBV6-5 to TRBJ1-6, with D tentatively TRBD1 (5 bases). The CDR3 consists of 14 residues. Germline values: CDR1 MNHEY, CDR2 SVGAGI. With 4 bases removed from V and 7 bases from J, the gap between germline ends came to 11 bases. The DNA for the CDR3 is TGTGCCAGCAGTTCGAACGGGGGGAATTCACCCCTCCACTTT. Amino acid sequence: CASSSNGGNSPLHF.

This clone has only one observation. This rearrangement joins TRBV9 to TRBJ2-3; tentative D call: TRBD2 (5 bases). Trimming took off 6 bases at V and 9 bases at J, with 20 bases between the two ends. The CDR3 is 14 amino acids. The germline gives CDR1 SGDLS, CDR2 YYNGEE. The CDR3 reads CASTPDGAPGTQYF. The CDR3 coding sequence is TGTGCCAGCACGCCAGACGGAGCCCCGGGAACGCAGTATTTT.

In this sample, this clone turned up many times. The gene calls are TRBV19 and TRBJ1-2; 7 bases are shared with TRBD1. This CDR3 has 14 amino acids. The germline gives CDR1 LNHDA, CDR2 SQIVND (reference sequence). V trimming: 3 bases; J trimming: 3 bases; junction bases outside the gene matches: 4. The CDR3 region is CASSMTTGDYGYTF. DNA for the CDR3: TGTGCCAGTAGTATGACCACAGGGGACTATGGCTACACCTTC.